The clone carrying this T cell receptor beta chain was seen at least ten times. As yet, its antigen is unknown. V lost 4 bases, J lost 0 bases, and 7 bases lay in between. Germline-derived CDR1 and CDR2 are SQVTM and ANQGSEA. The CDR3 runs 13 residues. It was uncontrolled infection, other autoimmune disease, pregnancy or lactation that excluded patients. Clinical symptoms, serum thyroxine and TRAb, thyroid ultrasound and orbital computed tomography were used for the diagnoses. This specimen belongs to a study of T cells in Graves' hyperthyroidism and ophthalmopathy. Amplification yielded TCR beta CDR3 regions, with RNA transcripts as the source. Initially, a first-round RT-PCR of the TCR CDR3 employed the HTBI primer set. TCRdb re-analysed the multiplex PCR reads in MiXCR, keeping a single row per CDR3 protein. The table includes approximately 600,000 distinct CDR3 sequences, more than 13% detected once.

The study's findings and limits: It was a median approximately 6.9 months before onset that the model predicted ophthalmopathy.

The receptor comes from a woman between 18 and 29 years old with Graves' ophthalmopathy. Material for sequencing was blood. The chain couples TRBV29-1 to TRBJ2-1, with D tentatively TRBD1 (5 bases). CDR3 residues: CSVVDSSYNEQFF. CDR3 sequence (DNA): TGCAGCGTTGTTGACAGCTCCTACAATGAGCAGTTCTTC.